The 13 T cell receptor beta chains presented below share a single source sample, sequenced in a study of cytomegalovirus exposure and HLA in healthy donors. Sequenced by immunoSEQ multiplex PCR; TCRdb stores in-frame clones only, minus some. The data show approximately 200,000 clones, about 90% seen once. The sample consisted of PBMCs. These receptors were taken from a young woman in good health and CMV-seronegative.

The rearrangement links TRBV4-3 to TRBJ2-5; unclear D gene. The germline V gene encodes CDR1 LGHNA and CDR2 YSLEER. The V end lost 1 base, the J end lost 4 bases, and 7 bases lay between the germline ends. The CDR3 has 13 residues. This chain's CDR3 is CASSQGRGETQYF. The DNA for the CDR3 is TGCGCCAGCAGCCAAGGGCGAGGAGAGACCCAGTACTTC.

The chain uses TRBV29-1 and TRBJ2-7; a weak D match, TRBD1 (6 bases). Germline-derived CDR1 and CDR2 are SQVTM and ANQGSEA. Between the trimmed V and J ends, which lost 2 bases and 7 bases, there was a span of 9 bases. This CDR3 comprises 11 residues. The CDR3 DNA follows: TGCAGCGTTGAACGCAGGGGAGAGCAGTACTTC. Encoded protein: CSVERRGEQYF.

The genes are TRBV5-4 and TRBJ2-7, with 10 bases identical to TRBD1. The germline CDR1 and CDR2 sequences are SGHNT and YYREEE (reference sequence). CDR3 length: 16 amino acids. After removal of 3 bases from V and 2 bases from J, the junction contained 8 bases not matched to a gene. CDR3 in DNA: TGTGCCAGCAGCTATAGACTCGGGACAGGGGCCTACGAGCAGTACTTC. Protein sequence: CASSYRLGTGAYEQYF.

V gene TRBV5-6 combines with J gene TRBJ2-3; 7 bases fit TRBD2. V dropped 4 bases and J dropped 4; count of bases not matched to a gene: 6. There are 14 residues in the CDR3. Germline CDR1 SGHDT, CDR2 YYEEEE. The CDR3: CASSEAGVSDTQYF. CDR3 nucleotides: TGTGCCAGCAGCGAGGCGGGAGTCTCAGATACGCAGTATTTT.

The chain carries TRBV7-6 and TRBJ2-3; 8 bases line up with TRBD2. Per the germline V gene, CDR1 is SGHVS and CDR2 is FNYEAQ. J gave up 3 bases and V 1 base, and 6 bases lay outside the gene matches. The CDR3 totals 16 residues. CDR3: CASSLGAGAGTDTQYF. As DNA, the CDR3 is TGTGCCAGCAGCTTAGGAGCGGGAGCCGGGACAGATACGCAGTATTTT.

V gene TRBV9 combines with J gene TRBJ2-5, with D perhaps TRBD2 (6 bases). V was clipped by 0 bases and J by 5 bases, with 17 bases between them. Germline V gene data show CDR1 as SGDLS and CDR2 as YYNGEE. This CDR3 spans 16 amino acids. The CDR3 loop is CASSVAKAGGRETQYF. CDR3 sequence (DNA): TGTGCCAGCAGCGTAGCTAAGGCCGGGGGTAGGGAGACCCAGTACTTC.

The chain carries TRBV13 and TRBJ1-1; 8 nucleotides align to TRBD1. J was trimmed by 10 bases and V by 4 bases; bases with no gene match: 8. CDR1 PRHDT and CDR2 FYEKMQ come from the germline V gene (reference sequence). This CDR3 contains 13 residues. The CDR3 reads CASSSSGTGGAFF. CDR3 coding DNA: TGTGCCAGCAGCTCCTCTGGAACAGGGGGAGCTTTCTTT. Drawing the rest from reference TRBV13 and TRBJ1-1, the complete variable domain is AAGVIQSPRHLIKEKRETATLKCYPIPRHDTVYWYQQGPGQDPQFLISFYEKMQSDKGSIPDRFSAQQFSDYHSELNMSSLELGDSALYFCASSSSGTGGAFFGQGTRLTVV.

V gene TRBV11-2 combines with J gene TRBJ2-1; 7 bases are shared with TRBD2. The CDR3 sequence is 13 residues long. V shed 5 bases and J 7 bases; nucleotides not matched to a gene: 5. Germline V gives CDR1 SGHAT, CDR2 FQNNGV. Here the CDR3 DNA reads TGTGCCAGCAGCCCCCACGGGGGGAATGAGCAGTTCTTC. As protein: CASSPHGGNEQFF. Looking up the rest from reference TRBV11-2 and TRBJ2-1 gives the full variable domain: EAGVAQSPRYKIIEKRQSVAFWCNPISGHATLYWYQQILGQGPKLLIQFQNNGVVDDSQLPKDRFSAERLKGVDSTLKIQPAKLEDSAVYLCASSPHGGNEQFFGPGTRLTVL.

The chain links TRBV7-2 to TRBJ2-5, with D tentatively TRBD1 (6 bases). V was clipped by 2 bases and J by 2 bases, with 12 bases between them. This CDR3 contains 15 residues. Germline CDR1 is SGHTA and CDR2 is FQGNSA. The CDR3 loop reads CASSLTRGGQETQYF. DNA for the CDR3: TGTGCCAGCAGCTTAACCAGGGGCGGACAAGAGACCCAGTACTTC. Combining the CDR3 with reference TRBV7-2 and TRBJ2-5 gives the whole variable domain GAGVSQSPSNKVTEKGKDVELRCDPISGHTALYWYRQSLGQGLEFLIYFQGNSAPDKSGLPSDRFSAERTGGSVSTLTIQRTQQEDSAVYLCASSLTRGGQETQYFGPGTRLLVL.

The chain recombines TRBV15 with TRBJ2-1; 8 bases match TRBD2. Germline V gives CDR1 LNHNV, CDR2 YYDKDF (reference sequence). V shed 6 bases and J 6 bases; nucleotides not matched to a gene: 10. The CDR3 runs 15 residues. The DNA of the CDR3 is TGTGCCACCAGGAGACCGGGACTAGTATTCAATGAGCAGTTCTTC. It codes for CATRRPGLVFNEQFF.

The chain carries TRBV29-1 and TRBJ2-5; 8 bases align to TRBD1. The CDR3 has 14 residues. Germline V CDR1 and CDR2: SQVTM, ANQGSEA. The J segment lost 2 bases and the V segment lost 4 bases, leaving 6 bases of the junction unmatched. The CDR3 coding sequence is TGCAGCGTTGCAAGGAGGACAGGGCAAGAGACCCAGTACTTC. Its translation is CSVARRTGQETQYF.

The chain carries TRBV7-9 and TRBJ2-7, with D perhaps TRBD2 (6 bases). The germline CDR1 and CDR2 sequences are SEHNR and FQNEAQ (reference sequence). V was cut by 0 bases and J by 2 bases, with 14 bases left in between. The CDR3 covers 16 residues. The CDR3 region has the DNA TGTGCCAGCAGCTTAGCGGAAGGTAGCGGTACCTACGAGCAGTACTTC. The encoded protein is CASSLAEGSGTYEQYF.

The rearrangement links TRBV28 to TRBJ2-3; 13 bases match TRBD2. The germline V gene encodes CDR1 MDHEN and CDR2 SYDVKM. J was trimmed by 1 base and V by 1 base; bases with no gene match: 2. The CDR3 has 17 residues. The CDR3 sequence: CASSLSTSGRGTDTQYF. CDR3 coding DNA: TGTGCCAGCAGTTTATCAACTAGCGGGAGGGGCACAGATACGCAGTATTTT.